This T cell receptor beta chain was obtained from a study of T cells after yellow fever vaccination. TCRdb itself ran the 5' RACE reads through MiXCR, one entry per CDR3 protein. The table includes around 63,000 distinct CDR3 sequences, 7.4% detected once. The ends were cut back, 8 bases at V and 0 bases at J, with 8 bases in the middle. Looked up from germline, CDR1 is MNHEY and CDR2 is SVGEGT. The CDR3 covers 13 residues. The sequence was collected from a man aged 25 to 40 who received the YFV17D yellow fever vaccine. The sequences come from CD8+ T cells sorted from PBMCs, collected 15 days after the yellow fever booster vaccination. The gene calls are TRBV6-2 or TRBV6-3 and TRBJ2-1; D is possibly TRBD2 (5 bases). CDR3 residues: CASGRSSYNEQFF. In DNA form, the CDR3 reads TGTGCCAGCGGGAGAAGCTCCTACAATGAGCAGTTCTTC.